This section outlines one T cell receptor (beta chain) sequence together with its context. Antigen unknown. The data were obtained in a study of cytomegalovirus exposure and HLA in healthy donors. Study at large: There were about 85 million unique TCRs (from HLA-typed donors) in an early data release. Regarding the study as a whole: Whilst most TCR sequences proved rare, a subset of public TCRs occurred across many donors. Accurate prediction of HLA-A and HLA-B alleles (for most subjects) was reportedly achieved from TCR beta sequences.

V was trimmed by 1 base and J by 5 bases, leaving 13 bases between them. Germline CDR1 is SQVTM and CDR2 is ANQGSEA. The CDR3 extends over 14 amino acids. Amplification used 60 Vbeta primers and 13 Jbeta primers. Per the original methods: In a later analysis, some 80 million unique TCR beta chains included roughly 11 million shared by two or more donors. The data were produced by immunoSEQ multiplex PCR, yet TCRdb's version contains in-frame clones alone and is incomplete. D and trimming come from the DNA, and the V and J calls and clone size come from that table. The data contain roughly 110,000 clones, over 80% of them singletons.

Specimen: PBMCs. The chain joins TRBV29-1 to TRBJ2-3, with D perhaps matching TRBD2 (6 bases). The receptor comes from a young man in good health and CMV-seropositive. The CDR3 reads CSVEGLGDLDTQYF. The CDR3 DNA reads TGCAGCGTTGAAGGACTAGGAGATTTAGATACGCAGTATTTT.